The 26 T cell receptor beta chains below were found in one sample sequenced in a study of blood T cell repertoires in COVID-19. Repertoires were generated with immunoSEQ multiplex PCR, while TCRdb's copy carries only in-frame clones and drops some. The table includes over 150,000 clones, approximately 81% detected once. The sample consisted of peripheral blood. These TCRs come from a man between 40 and 49 years old with acute or convalescent COVID-19.

CDR3 nucleotide sequence: TGTGCCAGCAGCTTAGTCGGGGAGTATGGCTACACCTTC. Its translation: CASSLVGEYGYTF. V is TRBV13 and J is TRBJ1-2, with no clear D. Germline lookup yields CDR1 PRHDT and CDR2 FYEKMQ (reference sequence). The CDR3 is 13 residues long. V was shortened by 1 base and J by 5 bases, with 8 bases between the two germline ends.

This chain connects TRBV6-5 to TRBJ1-5; maybe TRBD1 (6 bases). The CDR3 sequence is 13 residues long. Trimming removed 6 bases from V and 4 bases from J, with 10 bases in between. CDR1 MNHEY and CDR2 SVGAGI come from the germline V gene. DNA for the CDR3: TGTGCCAGCAGCGGACAGAGGAATCAGCCCCAGCATTTT. It specifies CASSGQRNQPQHF.

The chain links TRBV9 to TRBJ1-1; no reliable D call. The V gene's germline CDR1 is SGDLS and CDR2 YYNGEE. V was clipped by 0 bases and J by 4 bases, with 7 bases between them. The CDR3 is 13 residues long. The CDR3 bases are TGTGCCAGCAGCGTAGGGTCGGGCACTGAAGCTTTCTTT. Translating gives CASSVGSGTEAFF.

The V gene is TRBV3-1 (or the pseudogene TRBV3-2), the J gene TRBJ1-1; possible D gene TRBD1, 6 bases. The V gene's germline CDR1 is LGHDT and CDR2 YNNKEL (reference sequence). This CDR3 is 14 amino acids long. Trimming removed 4 bases from V and 6 bases from J, with 15 bases in between. CDR3 protein: CASSPQGSMAEAFF. The DNA for the CDR3 is TGTGCCAGCAGCCCCCAGGGGTCGATGGCTGAAGCTTTCTTT.

The chain couples TRBV27 to TRBJ2-5; D is possibly TRBD2 (5 bases). The CDR3 has 16 residues. V lost 1 base to trimming and J lost 1 base, with 13 bases between them. Germline CDR1 reads MNHEY; CDR2 reads SMNVEV (reference sequence). DNA of the CDR3: TGTGCCAGCAGTTTATTTCGGGGTTATCCCCAAGAGACCCAGTACTTC. This sequence encodes CASSLFRGYPQETQYF.

This rearrangement joins TRBV5-4 to TRBJ2-7; D might be TRBD1 (6 bases). With 5 bases removed from V and 0 bases from J, the gap between germline ends came to 15 bases. CDR1 and CDR2 (germline): SGHNT, YYREEE (reference sequence). This CDR3 is built from 15 residues. The CDR3, as DNA: TGTGCCAGCAGGCGAGACAGGCATAGCTCCTACGAGCAGTACTTC. Protein sequence: CASRRDRHSSYEQYF.

This clone was counted only a few times. The chain carries TRBV6-6 and TRBJ1-5; TRBD1 matches at 7 bases. There are 16 residues in the CDR3. Germline V gene data show CDR1 as MNHNY and CDR2 as SVGAGI (reference sequence). J lost 7 bases, V lost 6 bases, and 15 bases had no gene match. This chain's CDR3 is CASSPGGPGRRQPQHF. CDR3 in DNA: TGTGCCAGCAGCCCAGGGGGACCCGGAAGACGACAGCCCCAGCATTTT.

This sequence joins TRBV10-2 and TRBJ2-3, with TRBD1 matching 8 bases. The CDR3 spans 15 residues. Germline CDR1 reads WSHSY; CDR2 reads SAAADI. After removal of 7 bases from V and 2 bases from J, the junction contained 8 bases not matched to a gene. The CDR3 region is CASKAGTGPTDTQYF. The CDR3 DNA reads as TGCGCCAGCAAGGCGGGGACAGGACCCACAGATACGCAGTATTTT.

The chain combines TRBV19 with TRBJ2-5, with D uncertain. Trimming pared 9 bases from V and 0 bases from J, leaving 11 bases between. CDR3 length: 13 residues. The V gene's germline CDR1 is LNHDA and CDR2 SQIVND (reference sequence). CDR3 in amino acids: CARPTAYQETQYF. The CDR3, as DNA: TGTGCCAGACCTACAGCCTACCAAGAGACCCAGTACTTC.

The chain's CDR3 is CASSRTSGSYEQYF. The CDR3 nucleotides are TGTGCCAGCAGTCGGACTAGCGGATCCTACGAGCAGTACTTC. The chain has TRBV6-5 and TRBJ2-7; 10 positions agree with TRBD2. The V gene's germline CDR1 is MNHEY and CDR2 SVGAGI. V gave up 5 bases and J gave up 1 base; unmatched junction bases: 2. This CDR3 has 14 residues.

The chain links TRBV7-9 to TRBJ1-2, with a possible D match to TRBD1 (6 bases). From germline, CDR1 is SEHNR and CDR2 FQNEAQ (reference sequence). V was cut by 7 bases and J by 4 bases, with 13 bases left in between. The CDR3 covers 13 residues. The CDR3 DNA reads TGTGCCAGCATCAAACAGGGTTTCTATGGCTACACCTTC. Its translation is CASIKQGFYGYTF. The full variable domain, with the rest looked up from reference TRBV7-9 and TRBJ1-2, is DTGVSQNPRHKITKRGQNVTFRCDPISEHNRLYWYRQTLGQGPEFLTYFQNEAQLEKSRLLSDRFSAERPKGSFSTLEIQRTEQGDSAMYLCASIKQGFYGYTFGSGTRLTVV.

This sequence joins TRBV6-2 or TRBV6-3 and TRBJ2-3; 9 bases line up with TRBD2. Germline V gene lookup returns CDR1 MNHEY and CDR2 SVGEGT. With V trimmed by 4 bases and J by 1 base, 9 bases remained unmatched. The CDR3 consists of 17 residues. The CDR3: CASSFSAGGRGTDTQYF. The CDR3 nucleotides are TGTGCCAGCAGTTTTTCGGCGGGGGGGCGGGGCACAGATACGCAGTATTTT.

The rearrangement joins TRBV30 to TRBJ2-3; weak D call: TRBD2 (5 bases). This CDR3 region has 13 residues. V lost 7 bases, J lost 4 bases, and 15 bases lay in between. Per germline, CDR1 GTSNPN and CDR2 SVGIG (reference sequence). In DNA form, the CDR3 reads TGTGCCTCCGGGGAAGGCACCGCAGATACGCAGTATTTT. Its protein is CASGEGTADTQYF.

The chain has TRBV7-2 and TRBJ2-2; 8 bases are a match to TRBD1. The CDR3 is 14 residues long. V trimming: 6 bases; J trimming: 7 bases; junction bases outside the gene matches: 7. Germline V lookup: CDR1 SGHTA, CDR2 FQGNSA. CDR3 in amino acids: CASSPDRAGGELFF. CDR3 bases: TGTGCCAGCAGTCCGGACAGGGCCGGCGGGGAGCTGTTTTTT.

The genes are TRBV6-5 and TRBJ2-7; TRBD1 matches at 7 bases. CDR1 MNHEY and CDR2 SVGAGI come from the germline V gene. The CDR3 is 13 amino acids. V was pared by 8 bases and J by 7 bases, with 11 bases of the junction left unmatched. CDR3 nucleotide sequence: TGTGCCAGCCAACGGGACAGCGTTGTGGAGCAGTACTTC. Its translation is CASQRDSVVEQYF.

The chain combines TRBV15 with TRBJ2-7; no clear D. There are 15 residues in the CDR3. Germline CDR1 LNHNV, CDR2 YYDKDF (reference sequence). V lost 0 bases to trimming and J lost 3 bases, with 12 bases between them. The CDR3 spells CATSRDDGRNYEQYF. The CDR3 DNA reads as TGTGCCACCAGCAGAGATGATGGCAGGAACTACGAGCAGTACTTC.

V usage is TRBV28 and J usage is TRBJ1-6; D remains ambiguous. The CDR3 runs 12 residues. The V end lost 3 bases, the J end lost 8 bases, and 5 bases lay between the germline ends. Germline V CDR1 and CDR2: MDHEN, SYDVKM. The CDR3 sequence: CASSFPYSPLHF. CDR3 nucleotides: TGTGCCAGCAGTTTCCCCTATTCACCCCTCCACTTT.

The chain couples TRBV27 to TRBJ1-1; D may be TRBD1 (6 bases). Trimming left V 3 bases short and J 4 bases short, with 9 bases between. Germline V lookup: CDR1 MNHEY, CDR2 SMNVEV (reference sequence). CDR3 length: 13 residues. This chain's CDR3 is CASSFLGGTEAFF. CDR3 nucleotides: TGTGCCAGCAGTTTCCTAGGGGGCACTGAAGCTTTCTTT.

There are a few counts of this clone. The chain joins TRBV24-1 to TRBJ1-1; 7 bases map to TRBD1. Germline V gene data show CDR1 as KGHDR and CDR2 as SFDVKD. This CDR3 has 14 amino acids. The V gene end was trimmed by 5 bases and the J gene end by 2 bases; junction bases not matched to a gene: 4. The CDR3 protein is CATSGTGFNTEAFF. Written as DNA, the CDR3 is TGTGCCACCAGTGGGACAGGTTTCAACACTGAAGCTTTCTTT.

The V gene is TRBV5-1, the J gene TRBJ1-3; TRBD1 is a possible D gene (5 bases). Trimming took 0 bases from V and 4 from J, leaving 14 bases between them. Germline V gene lookup returns CDR1 SGHRS and CDR2 YFSETQ. The CDR3 runs 16 residues. The CDR3 DNA reads TGCGCCAGCAGCTTGGTTGCGGGGGGATCGGGAAACACCATATATTTT. It yields the protein CASSLVAGGSGNTIYF.

This clone was counted only a few times. The rearrangement joins TRBV4-1 to TRBJ1-4; 9 positions agree with TRBD1. From germline, CDR1 is MGHRA and CDR2 YSYEKL. This CDR3 region has 18 residues. The J segment lost 3 bases and the V segment lost 0 bases, leaving 8 bases of the junction unmatched. The CDR3 region has the DNA TGCGCCAGCAGCCAAGAGCCGGGACAGGGATCGGCTAATGAAAAACTGTTTTTT. Translating it yields CASSQEPGQGSANEKLFF.

This chain uses TRBV9 with TRBJ2-2; the D gene is possibly TRBD1 (5 bases). V shed 0 bases and J shed 7 bases, with 10 bases lying between them. The CDR3 is 14 residues long. Germline values: CDR1 SGDLS, CDR2 YYNGEE. This CDR3 is CASSVEGAVGELFF. In DNA, the CDR3 is TGTGCCAGCAGCGTAGAAGGGGCGGTCGGGGAGCTGTTTTTT.

The rearrangement joins TRBV6-2 or TRBV6-3 to TRBJ1-6; D is ambiguous. Germline CDR1 reads MNHEY; CDR2 reads SVGEGT. Trimming shortened V by 4 bases and J by 10 bases, and 17 bases separated the two germline ends. This CDR3 is 15 amino acids long. For the CDR3, the DNA is TGTGCCAGCAGTTTCGCCCCGGGATTCCACTCACCCCTCCACTTT. Protein: CASSFAPGFHSPLHF.

The rearrangement joins TRBV25-1 to TRBJ1-4; 9 positions match TRBD1. The CDR3 has 13 residues. V shed 8 bases and J 4 bases; nucleotides not matched to a gene: 2. Germline CDR1 MGHDK, CDR2 SYGVNS. CDR3 sequence: CASLDRGNEKLFF. DNA for the CDR3: TGTGCCAGCTTGGACAGGGGTAATGAAAAACTGTTTTTT.

The gene calls are TRBV14 and TRBJ1-4; D gene unclear. CDR3 length: 13 amino acids. Germline V CDR1 and CDR2: SGHDN, FVKESK. V was trimmed by 4 bases and J by 5 bases, leaving 8 bases between them. In nucleotides, the CDR3 is TGTGCCAGCAGCCCTAGGCTCAATGAAAAACTGTTTTTT. Protein sequence: CASSPRLNEKLFF.

This clone appeared once. J is TRBJ2-4 and V is TRBV4-3; maybe TRBD2 (6 bases). V lost 1 base to trimming and J lost 0 bases, with 7 bases between them. Germline lookup yields CDR1 LGHNA and CDR2 YSLEER. The CDR3 sequence is 15 residues long. The CDR3 nucleotides are TGCGCCAGCAGCCAAGGCGGGACAGCCAAAAACATTCAGTACTTC. Translating it yields CASSQGGTAKNIQYF.